The TCR beta chain described here comes from a study of cytomegalovirus exposure and HLA in healthy donors. Study overall: T cells numbering around 190 million yielded fewer than 140 million unique TCR beta sequences in an earlier analysis.

Healthy donors of bone marrow made up the group. Findings and caveats of the study: Listed as cytomegalovirus-associated were 150 to 200 TCR beta chains. Solely CMV serostatus was available to characterize immune exposure.

V lost 7 bases, J lost 5 bases, and 14 bases lay in between. The CDR3 extends over 14 amino acids. Germline CDR1 MNHEY, CDR2 SVGAGI. This PCR relied on a set of 60 Vbeta primers and 13 Jbeta primers. Assay: immunoSEQ multiplex PCR; the TCRdb copy retains only in-frame clones and omits some. The table lists fewer than 250,000 clones, about 80% of them singletons. Worth noting for this clone: As yet, its antigen is unknown.

J is TRBJ1-4 and V is TRBV6-5, with a tentative D call TRBD1 (6 bases). What was sequenced was PBMCs. The clonotype comes from a woman aged 50 to 65 in good health and CMV-seropositive. DNA of the CDR3: TGTGCCAGCAATCAGGGGAGGGGGAATGAAAAACTGTTTTTT. It encodes CASNQGRGNEKLFF.